This T cell receptor beta chain was sequenced during a study of CD8 T cells in Susac syndrome. The CD8+ and CD4+ T cells were negatively isolated, with the TEMRA cells enriched by FACS. V was clipped by 1 base and J by 6 bases, with 11 bases between them. CDR3 length: 14 amino acids. This clonotype was detected once. RNA was extracted with the RNeasy kit, and a quantity of about 0.45 to 1 ug was reverse transcribed using random hexamers. The CDR3 of TCR beta was amplified by immunoSEQ multiplex PCR across 54 Vbeta and 13 Jbeta. TCRdb independently ran MiXCR on the immunoSEQ multiplex PCR reads; one entry per CDR3 protein. The sample lists around 80,000 distinct CDR3 sequences; 90% to 95% were seen once.

The chain has TRBV12-3 or TRBV12-4 and TRBJ2-3; D unresolved. This sequence originates from a human donor with multiple sclerosis. The source material was CD8+ T cells from PBMCs. CDR3 amino acids: CASSLGLFSDTQYF. The CDR3, as DNA: TGTGCCAGCAGTTTAGGCCTCTTTAGCGATACGCAGTATTTT.